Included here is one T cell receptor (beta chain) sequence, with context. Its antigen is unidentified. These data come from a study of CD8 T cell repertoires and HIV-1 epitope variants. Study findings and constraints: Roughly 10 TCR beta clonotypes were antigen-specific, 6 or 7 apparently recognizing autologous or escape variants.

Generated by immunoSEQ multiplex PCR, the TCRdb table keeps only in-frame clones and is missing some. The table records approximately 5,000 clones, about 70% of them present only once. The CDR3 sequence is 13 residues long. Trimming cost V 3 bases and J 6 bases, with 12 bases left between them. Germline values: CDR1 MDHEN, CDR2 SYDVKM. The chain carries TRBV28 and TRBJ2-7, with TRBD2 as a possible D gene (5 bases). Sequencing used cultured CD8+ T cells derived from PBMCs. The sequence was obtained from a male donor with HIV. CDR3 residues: CASSFTGNLEQYF. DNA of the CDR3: TGTGCCAGCAGTTTCACCGGGAACCTCGAGCAGTACTTC.